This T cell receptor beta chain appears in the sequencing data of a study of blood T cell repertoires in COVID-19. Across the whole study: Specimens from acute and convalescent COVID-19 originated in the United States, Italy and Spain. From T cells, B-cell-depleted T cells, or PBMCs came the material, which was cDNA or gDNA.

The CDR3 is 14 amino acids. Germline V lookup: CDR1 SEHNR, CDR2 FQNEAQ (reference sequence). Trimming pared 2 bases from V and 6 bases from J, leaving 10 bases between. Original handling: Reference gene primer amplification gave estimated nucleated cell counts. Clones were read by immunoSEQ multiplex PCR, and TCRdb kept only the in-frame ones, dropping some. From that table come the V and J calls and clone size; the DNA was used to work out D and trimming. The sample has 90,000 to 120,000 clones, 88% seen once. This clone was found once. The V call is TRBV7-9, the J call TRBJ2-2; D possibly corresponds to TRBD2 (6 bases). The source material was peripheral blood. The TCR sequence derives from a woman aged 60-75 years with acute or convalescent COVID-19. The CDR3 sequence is CASSLSWDSGELFF. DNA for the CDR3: TGTGCCAGCAGCTTAAGTTGGGACTCCGGGGAGCTGTTTTTT. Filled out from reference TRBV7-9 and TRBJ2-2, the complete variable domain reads DTGVSQNPRHKITKRGQNVTFRCDPISEHNRLYWYRQTLGQGPEFLTYFQNEAQLEKSRLLSDRFSAERPKGSFSTLEIQRTEQGDSAMYLCASSLSWDSGELFFGEGSRLTVL.